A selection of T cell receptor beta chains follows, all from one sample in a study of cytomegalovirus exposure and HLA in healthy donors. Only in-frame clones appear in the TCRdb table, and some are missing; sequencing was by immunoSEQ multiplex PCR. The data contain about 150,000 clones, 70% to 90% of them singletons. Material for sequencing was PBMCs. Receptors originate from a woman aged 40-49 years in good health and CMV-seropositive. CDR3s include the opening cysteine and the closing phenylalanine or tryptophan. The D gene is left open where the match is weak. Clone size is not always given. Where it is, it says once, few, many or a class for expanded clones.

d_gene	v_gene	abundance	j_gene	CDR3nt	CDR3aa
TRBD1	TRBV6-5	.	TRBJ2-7	TGTGCCAGCAGTTTACAGACAGGGGGGAACGAGCAGTACTTC	CASSLQTGGNEQYF
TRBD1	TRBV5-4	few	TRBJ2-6	TGTGCCAGCAGCTTGGGACAGGGGGGTTCTGGGGCCAACGTCCTGACTTTC	CASSLGQGGSGANVLTF
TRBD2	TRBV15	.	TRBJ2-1	TGTGCCACCAGCAGAGATGCTCTTTTGACGAGCGGGAGGGCCCTTTATGAGCAGTTCTTC	CATSRDALLTSGRALYEQFF
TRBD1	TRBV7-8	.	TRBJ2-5	TGTGCCAGCAGCCCTTGGACAGGGAAAGGAGAGACCCAGTACTTC	CASSPWTGKGETQYF
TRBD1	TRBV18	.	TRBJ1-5	TGTGCCAGCTCACCCGCGGGACAGGGGAGAAGCAATCAGCCCCAGCATTTT	CASSPAGQGRSNQPQHF
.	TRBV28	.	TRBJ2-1	TGTGCCAGCAGCCGCCCCCGGGTCCCCCTAGGCAATGAGCAGTTCTTC	CASSRPRVPLGNEQFF
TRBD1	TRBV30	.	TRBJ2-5	TGTGCCTGGGGTACCAACAGGGGTGAGACCCAGTACTTC	CAWGTNRGETQYF
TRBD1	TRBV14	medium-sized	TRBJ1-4	TGTGCCAGCAGCCAAGCCGGGACAGGGCTTCTGTCTATGTTTTTT	CASSQAGTGLLSMFF
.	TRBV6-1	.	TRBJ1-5	TGTGCCAGCAGTGAAGGCTACAGAAAAAGCAATCAGCCCCAGCATTTT	CASSEGYRKSNQPQHF
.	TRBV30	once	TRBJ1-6	TGTGCCTGGAGTCCTTTAGATAATTCACCCCTCCACTTT	CAWSPLDNSPLHF
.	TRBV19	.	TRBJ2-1	TGTGCCAGTAGTACCGGACTCCCGGTATACAATGAGCAGTTCTTC	CASSTGLPVYNEQFF
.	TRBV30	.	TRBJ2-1	TGTGCCTCCACGGACAGTCGGAAACGTAGCTCCTACAATGAGCAGTTCTTC	CASTDSRKRSSYNEQFF
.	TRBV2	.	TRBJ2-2	TGTGCCAGCAGTGCCGCCCGGGGGGAGCTGTTTTTT	CASSAARGELFF
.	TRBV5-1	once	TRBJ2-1	TGCGCCAGCAGCTTGGACAAAAACAATGAGCAGTTCTTC	CASSLDKNNEQFF
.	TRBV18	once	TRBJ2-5	TGTGCCAGCTCACCACCGACGAGGGAGACCCAGTACTTC	CASSPPTRETQYF
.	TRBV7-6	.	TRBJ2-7	TGTGCCAGCAGCTCCCTCTCCTACGAGCAGTACTTC	CASSSLSYEQYF